This TCR beta chain emerged from a study of CD8 T cells in ankylosing spondylitis (TCRdb year 2017). With respect to the entire study: T cell receptor beta repertoires were profiled in healthy donors and ankylosing spondylitis patients so that disease-linked TCR variants could be found. The full study cohort comprised about 25 ankylosing spondylitis patients and roughly 110 healthy donors. Peripheral blood samples were taken, and synovial fluid was additionally collected from ankylosing spondylitis patients.

The investigation overall reported the following: Blood from ankylosing spondylitis patients appeared to be characterized by a TCR beta motif composed of 7 to 9 highly homologous amino acid variants. The disease-linked clones were reported to be significantly enriched in matched synovial fluid samples from ankylosing spondylitis patients. In peripheral blood, the disease-linked clones were found at relatively low frequencies and had a CD8+ phenotype. Some motif variants were previously reported in synovial fluid and blood of reactive arthritis patients, suggesting common disease-initiation mechanisms.

TCRdb shows the sequencer as Illumina HiSeq 2500. Quantitative 5'-RACE with molecular barcodes was used to prepare TCR beta libraries. Per the source publication's procedure: Disease-linked TCR variants were identified with a new computational method built on a probabilistic model of VDJ rearrangement. TCRdb redid the processing of the public reads, applying fastp at Q25 and MiXCR, and retained in-frame beta chains. Records with the same CDR3 protein are collapsed into one entry carrying the most frequent genes and DNA. The V and J calls reflect TCRdb's pipeline rather than the authors' work. The sample contains 200,000 to 250,000 distinct CDR3 sequences, about 10% of them found a single time. Of the sample, approximately 20% is held by the ten largest clones. V and J are truncated by 4 bases and 5 bases respectively, leaving an intervening sequence of 16 bases. The germline V gene gives CDR1 as SGHRS and CDR2 as YFSETQ. From its cysteine to its phenylalanine, the CDR3 spans 14 amino acids. Only the CDR3 DNA stays, 42 bases, in frame from base 1.

This clonotype was picked up many times. This receptor's antigen is unknown. Nothing much larger sits one base from this clone, and base qualities are not available. The specimen was blood, either unsorted or a sorted T cell fraction (not recorded which). The chain employs TRBV5-1 and TRBJ2-7, with a tentative D gene TRBD1 over 8 matching bases. This receptor was obtained from a male donor with ankylosing spondylitis or in good health (not recorded which). The bases are TGCGCCAGCAGCGTCTGGACAGGGAGGGACGAGCAGTACTTC. The resulting protein is CASSVWTGRDEQYF.